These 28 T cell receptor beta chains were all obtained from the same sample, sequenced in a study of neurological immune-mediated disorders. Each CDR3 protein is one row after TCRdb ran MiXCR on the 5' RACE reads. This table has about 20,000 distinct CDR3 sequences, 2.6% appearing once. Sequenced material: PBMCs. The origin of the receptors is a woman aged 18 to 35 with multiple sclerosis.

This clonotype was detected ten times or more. The CDR3 nucleotides read TGCAGTGCTAGAGTCCTCCGGCAGGGTGAAGCTTTCTTT. Protein sequence: CSARVLRQGEAFF. The V and J genes are TRBV20-1 and TRBJ1-1, with a tentative D call TRBD1 (5 bases). Per germline, CDR1 DFQATT and CDR2 SNEGSKA (reference sequence). V was pared by 1 base and J by 7 bases, with 13 bases between. The CDR3 contains 13 residues.

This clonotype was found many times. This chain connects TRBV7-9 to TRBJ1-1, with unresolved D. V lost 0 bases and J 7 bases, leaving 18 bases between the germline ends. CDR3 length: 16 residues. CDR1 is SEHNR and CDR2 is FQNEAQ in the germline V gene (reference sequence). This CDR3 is CASSLAQSRAYHEAFF. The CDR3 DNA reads TGTGCCAGCAGCTTAGCGCAGTCACGGGCATATCATGAAGCTTTCTTT.

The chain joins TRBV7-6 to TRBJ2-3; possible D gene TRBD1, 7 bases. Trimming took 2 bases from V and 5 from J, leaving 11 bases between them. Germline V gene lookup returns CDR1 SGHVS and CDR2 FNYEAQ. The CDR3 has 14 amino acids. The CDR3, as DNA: TGTGCCAGCAGCTTAAGGCAGGGGGGAGATACGCAGTATTTT. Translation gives CASSLRQGGDTQYF.

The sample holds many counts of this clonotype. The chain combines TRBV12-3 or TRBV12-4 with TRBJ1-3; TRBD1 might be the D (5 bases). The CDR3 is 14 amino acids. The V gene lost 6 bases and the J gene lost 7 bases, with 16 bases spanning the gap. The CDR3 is CASRSTEAGNTIYF. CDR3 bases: TGTGCCAGCAGATCGACAGAGGCCGGGAACACCATATATTTT.

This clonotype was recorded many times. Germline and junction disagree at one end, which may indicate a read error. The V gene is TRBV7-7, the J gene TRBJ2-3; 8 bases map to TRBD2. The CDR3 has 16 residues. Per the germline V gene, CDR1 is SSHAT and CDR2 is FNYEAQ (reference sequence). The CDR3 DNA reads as TGTGCTAGCAGCGCGTTCGCGGGGGGTCGGGCAGATACGCAGTATTTT. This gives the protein CASSAFAGGRADTQYF.

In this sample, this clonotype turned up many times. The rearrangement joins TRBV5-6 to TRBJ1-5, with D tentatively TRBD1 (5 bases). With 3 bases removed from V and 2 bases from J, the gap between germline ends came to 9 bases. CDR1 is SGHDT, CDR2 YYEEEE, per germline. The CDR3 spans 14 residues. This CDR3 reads CASSSAGRNQPQHF. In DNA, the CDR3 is TGTGCCAGCAGCTCCGCGGGGCGCAATCAGCCCCAGCATTTT.

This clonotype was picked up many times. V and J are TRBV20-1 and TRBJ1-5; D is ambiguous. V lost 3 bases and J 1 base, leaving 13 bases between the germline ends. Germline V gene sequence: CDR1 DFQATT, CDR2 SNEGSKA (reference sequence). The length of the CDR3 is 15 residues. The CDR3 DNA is TGCAGTGCTAGTGGCGCAGGAAAAAGCAATCAGCCCCAGCATTTT. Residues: CSASGAGKSNQPQHF.

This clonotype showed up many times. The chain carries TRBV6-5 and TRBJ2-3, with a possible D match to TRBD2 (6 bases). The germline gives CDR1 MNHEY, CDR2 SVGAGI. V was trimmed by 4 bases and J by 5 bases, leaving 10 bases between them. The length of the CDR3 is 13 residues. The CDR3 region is CASSFRRGDTQYF. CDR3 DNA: TGTGCCAGCAGTTTCCGGCGGGGAGATACGCAGTATTTT.

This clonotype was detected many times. The CDR3 reads CASSYLRTSGGAIPYNEQFF. The CDR3 DNA sequence: TGTGCCAGCAGTTACCTGAGGACTAGCGGGGGGGCAATCCCCTACAATGAGCAGTTCTTC. The chain employs TRBV6-2 or TRBV6-3 and TRBJ2-1; 15 nucleotides agree with TRBD2. Germline V gene data show CDR1 as MNHEY and CDR2 as SVGEGT. The CDR3 runs 20 residues. V was pared by 2 bases and J by 2 bases, with 10 bases of the junction left unmatched.

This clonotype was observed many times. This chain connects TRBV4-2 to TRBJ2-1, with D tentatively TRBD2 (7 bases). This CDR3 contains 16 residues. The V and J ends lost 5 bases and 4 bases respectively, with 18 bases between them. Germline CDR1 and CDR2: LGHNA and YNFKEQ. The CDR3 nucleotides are TGTGCCAGCAGCTACAATAATCGGGGGGCATACAATGAGCAGTTCTTC. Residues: CASSYNNRGAYNEQFF.

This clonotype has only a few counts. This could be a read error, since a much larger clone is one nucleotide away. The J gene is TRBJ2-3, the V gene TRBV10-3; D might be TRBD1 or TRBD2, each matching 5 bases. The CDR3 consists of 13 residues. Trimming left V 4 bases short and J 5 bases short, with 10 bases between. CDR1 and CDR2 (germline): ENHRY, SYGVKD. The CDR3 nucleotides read TGTGCCATCAGTGGAACAGGAGGAGATACGCAGTATTTT. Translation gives CAISGTGGDTQYF.

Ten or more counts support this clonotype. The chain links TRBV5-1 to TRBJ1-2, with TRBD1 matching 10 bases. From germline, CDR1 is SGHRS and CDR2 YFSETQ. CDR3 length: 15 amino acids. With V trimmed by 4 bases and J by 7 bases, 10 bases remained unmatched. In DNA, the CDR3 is TGCGCCAGCAGCCGGCCGGGACAGGGGACGGCTGGCTACACCTTC. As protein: CASSRPGQGTAGYTF.

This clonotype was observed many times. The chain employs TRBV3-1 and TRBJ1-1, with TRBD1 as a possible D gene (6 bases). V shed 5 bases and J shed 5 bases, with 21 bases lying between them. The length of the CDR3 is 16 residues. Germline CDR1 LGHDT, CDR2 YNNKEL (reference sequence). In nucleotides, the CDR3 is TGTGCCAGCAGCTACTCTGGGACAAAAACAAGGACTGAAGCTTTCTTT. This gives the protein CASSYSGTKTRTEAFF.

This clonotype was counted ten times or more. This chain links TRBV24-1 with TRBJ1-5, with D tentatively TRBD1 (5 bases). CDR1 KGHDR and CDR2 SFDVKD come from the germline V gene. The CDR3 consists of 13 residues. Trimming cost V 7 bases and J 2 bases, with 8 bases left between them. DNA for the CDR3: TGTGCCACCAGCTTGGGGGGCAATCAGCCCCAGCATTTT. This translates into CATSLGGNQPQHF.

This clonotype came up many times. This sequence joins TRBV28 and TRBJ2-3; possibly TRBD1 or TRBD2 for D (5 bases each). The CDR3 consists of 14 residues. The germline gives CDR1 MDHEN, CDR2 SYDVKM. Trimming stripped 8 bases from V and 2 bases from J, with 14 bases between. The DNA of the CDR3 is TGTGCCAGCGCCATATTGGGGACCACAGATACGCAGTATTTT. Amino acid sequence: CASAILGTTDTQYF.

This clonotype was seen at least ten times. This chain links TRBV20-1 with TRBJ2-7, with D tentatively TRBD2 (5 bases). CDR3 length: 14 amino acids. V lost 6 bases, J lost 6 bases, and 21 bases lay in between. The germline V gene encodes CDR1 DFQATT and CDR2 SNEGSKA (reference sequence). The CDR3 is CSANRGGTIREQYF. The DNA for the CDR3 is TGCAGTGCCAACCGAGGAGGTACTATTCGCGAGCAGTACTTC.

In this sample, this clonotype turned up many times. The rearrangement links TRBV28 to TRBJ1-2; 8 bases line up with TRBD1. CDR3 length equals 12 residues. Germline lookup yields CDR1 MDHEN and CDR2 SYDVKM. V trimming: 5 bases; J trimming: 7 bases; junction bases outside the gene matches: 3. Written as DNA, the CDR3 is TGTGCCAGCAGTGAGACAGGGGCTGGCTACACCTTC. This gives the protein CASSETGAGYTF.

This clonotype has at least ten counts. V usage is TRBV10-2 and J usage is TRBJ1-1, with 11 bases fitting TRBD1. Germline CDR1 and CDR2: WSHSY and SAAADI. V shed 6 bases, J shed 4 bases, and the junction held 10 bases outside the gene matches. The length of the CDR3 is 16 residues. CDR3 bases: TGCGCCAGCAGCCGTGCAGCCGGGACAGGGGGCACTGAAGCTTTCTTT. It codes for CASSRAAGTGGTEAFF.

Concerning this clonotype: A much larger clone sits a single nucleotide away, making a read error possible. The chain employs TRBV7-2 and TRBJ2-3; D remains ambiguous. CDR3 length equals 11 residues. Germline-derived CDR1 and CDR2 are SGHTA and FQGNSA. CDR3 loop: CASSSGDMQYF. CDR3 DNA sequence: TGTGCCAGCAGCTCAGGAGATATGCAGTATTTT. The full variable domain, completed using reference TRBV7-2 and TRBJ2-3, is GAGVSQSPSNKVTEKGKDVELRCDPISGHTALYWYRQSLGQGLEFLIYFQGNSAPDKSGLPSDRFSAERTGGSVSTLTIQRTQQEDSAVYLCASSSGDMQYFGPGTRLTVL.

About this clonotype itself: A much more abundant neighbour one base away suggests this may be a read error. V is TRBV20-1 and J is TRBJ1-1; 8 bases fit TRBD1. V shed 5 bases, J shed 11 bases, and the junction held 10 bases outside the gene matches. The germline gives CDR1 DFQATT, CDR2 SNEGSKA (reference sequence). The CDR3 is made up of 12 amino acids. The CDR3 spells CSALKQGVEAFF. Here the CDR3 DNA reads TGCAGTGCTCTAAAACAGGGGGTTGAGGCTTTCTTT.

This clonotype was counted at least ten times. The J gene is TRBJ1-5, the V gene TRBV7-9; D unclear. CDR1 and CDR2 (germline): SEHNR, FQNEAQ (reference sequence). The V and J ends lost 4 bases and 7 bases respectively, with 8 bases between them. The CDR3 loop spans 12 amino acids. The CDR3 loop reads CASSSQGQPQHF. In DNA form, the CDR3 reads TGTGCCAGCAGCTCCCAAGGCCAGCCCCAGCATTTT.

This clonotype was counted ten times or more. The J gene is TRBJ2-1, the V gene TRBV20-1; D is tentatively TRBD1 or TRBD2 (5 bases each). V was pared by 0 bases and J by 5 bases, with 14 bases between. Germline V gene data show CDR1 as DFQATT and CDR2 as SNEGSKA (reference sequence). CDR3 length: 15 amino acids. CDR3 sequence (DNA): TGCAGTGCTAGAGATGTGGGACGACGAAACAATGAGCAGTTCTTC. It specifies CSARDVGRRNNEQFF.

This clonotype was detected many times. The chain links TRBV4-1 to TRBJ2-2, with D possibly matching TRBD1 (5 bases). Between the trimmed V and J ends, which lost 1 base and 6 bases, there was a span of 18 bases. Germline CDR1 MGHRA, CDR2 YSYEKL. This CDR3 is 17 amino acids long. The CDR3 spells CASSQVHQGVLAGELFF. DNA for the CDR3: TGCGCCAGCAGCCAAGTGCATCAGGGCGTTCTGGCCGGGGAGCTGTTTTTT.

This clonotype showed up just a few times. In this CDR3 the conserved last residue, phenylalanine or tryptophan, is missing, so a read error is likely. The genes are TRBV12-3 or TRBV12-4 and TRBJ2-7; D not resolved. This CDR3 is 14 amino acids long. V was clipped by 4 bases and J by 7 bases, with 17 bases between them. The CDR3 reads CASSYHGGMREQYG. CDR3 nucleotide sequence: TGTGCCAGCAGTTATCACGGTGGAATGCGGGAGCAGTACGGC.

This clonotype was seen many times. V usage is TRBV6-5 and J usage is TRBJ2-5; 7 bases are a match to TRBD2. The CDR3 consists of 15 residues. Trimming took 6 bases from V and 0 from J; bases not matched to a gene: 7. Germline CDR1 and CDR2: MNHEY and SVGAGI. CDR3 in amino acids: CASRRAGSYQETQYF. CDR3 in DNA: TGTGCCAGCAGGAGAGCGGGGTCGTACCAAGAGACCCAGTACTTC.

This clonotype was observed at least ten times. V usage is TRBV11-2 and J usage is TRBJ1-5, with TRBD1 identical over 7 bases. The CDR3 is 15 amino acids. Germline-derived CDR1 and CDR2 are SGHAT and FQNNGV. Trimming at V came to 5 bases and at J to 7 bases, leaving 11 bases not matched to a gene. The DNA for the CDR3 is TGTGCCAGCAGCGAACGACAGGGTCGTTTCCAGCCCCAGCATTTT. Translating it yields CASSERQGRFQPQHF.

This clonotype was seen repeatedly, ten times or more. The CDR3 loop reads CASSFYEVNTEAFF. In nucleotides, the CDR3 is TGTGCCAGCAGTTTTTATGAGGTGAACACTGAAGCTTTCTTT. The V and J genes are TRBV12-3 or TRBV12-4 and TRBJ1-1; D gene ambiguous. Deletions cut 3 bases from V and 0 bases from J, with 8 bases between. The CDR3 is made up of 14 amino acids.

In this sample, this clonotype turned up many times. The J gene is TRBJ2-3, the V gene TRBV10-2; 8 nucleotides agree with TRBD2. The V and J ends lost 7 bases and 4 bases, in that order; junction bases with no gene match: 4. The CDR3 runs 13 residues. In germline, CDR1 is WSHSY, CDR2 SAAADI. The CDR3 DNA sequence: TGCGCCAGCAATCTAGCGGGCGCAGATACGCAGTATTTT. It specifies CASNLAGADTQYF.